This is a list of T cell receptor beta chains from one sample in a study of T cells in Graves' hyperthyroidism and ophthalmopathy. TCRdb independently ran MiXCR on the multiplex PCR reads; one entry per CDR3 protein. The data contain a few hundred thousand distinct CDR3 sequences, less than 20% of them singletons. Sequenced: blood. The receptor set was obtained from a woman aged 40 to 50 with Graves' ophthalmopathy. The CDR3 runs from the conserved cysteine through the conserved F or W. Fields, in order: D gene, clone size, V gene, J gene, CDR3 DNA, CDR3 protein. D genes are given only for firm matches. Not all rows give a size; the values are once, few, many and, for expanded clones, a class.

D gene: TRBD1; clone size: many; V gene: TRBV28; J gene: TRBJ1-1; CDR3 DNA: TGTGCCAGCAGGGGGGTTTGGACAGGGGCGGTCACTGAAGCTTTCTTT; CDR3 protein: CASRGVWTGAVTEAFF
D gene: TRBD1; clone size: many; V gene: TRBV19; J gene: TRBJ2-7; CDR3 DNA: TGTGCCAGTAGTGACCGGGACAGCAACTACGAGCAGTACTTC; CDR3 protein: CASSDRDSNYEQYF
D gene: -; clone size: few; V gene: TRBV11-2; J gene: TRBJ1-5; CDR3 DNA: TGTGCCAGCAGCTTAGAGCAGGGCTCGGGCAATCAGCCCCAGCATTTT; CDR3 protein: CASSLEQGSGNQPQHF
D gene: -; clone size: many; V gene: TRBV3-1; J gene: TRBJ1-1; CDR3 DNA: TGTGCCAGCAGCCAAGAAGGCAGGTATAATACTGAAGCTTTCTTT; CDR3 protein: CASSQEGRYNTEAFF
D gene: TRBD1; clone size: many; V gene: TRBV15; J gene: TRBJ1-2; CDR3 DNA: TGTGCCACCAGCAGAGTGCGGACAGGGAGCCTCTATGGCTACACCTTC; CDR3 protein: CATSRVRTGSLYGYTF
D gene: -; clone size: many; V gene: TRBV20-1; J gene: TRBJ2-2; CDR3 DNA: TGCAGTGCTAGTGACAGGGAGGTCGGGGAGCTGTTTTTT; CDR3 protein: CSASDREVGELFF
D gene: -; clone size: -; V gene: TRBV2; J gene: TRBJ2-5; CDR3 DNA: TGTGCCAGCAGTGAAGCGTCTAAGACCCAGTACTTC; CDR3 protein: CASSEASKTQYF
D gene: -; clone size: many; V gene: TRBV6-2/TRBV6-3; J gene: TRBJ2-7; CDR3 DNA: TGTGCCAGCAGTTACGACGTTACCTACGAGCAGTACTTC; CDR3 protein: CASSYDVTYEQYF
D gene: -; clone size: many; V gene: TRBV29-1; J gene: TRBJ1-1; CDR3 DNA: TGCAGCATGCGGGGGGGCGCGTTCGCTGAAGCTTTCTTT; CDR3 protein: CSMRGGAFAEAFF
D gene: -; clone size: many; V gene: TRBV11-2; J gene: TRBJ2-2; CDR3 DNA: TGTGCCAGCAGATTACGTCAGGGGGGCTCAAAGAACACCGGGGAGCTGTTTTTT; CDR3 protein: CASRLRQGGSKNTGELFF
D gene: -; clone size: many; V gene: TRBV6-1; J gene: TRBJ1-6; CDR3 DNA: TGTGCCAGCAGAGGGGCAGGGTTGCAATCACCCCTCCACTTT; CDR3 protein: CASRGAGLQSPLHF